This T cell receptor (beta chain) originates from a study of blood T cell repertoires in COVID-19. Study overall: PBMCs, B-cell-depleted T cells, or T cells provided the cDNA or gDNA that made up the material.

Authors' processing steps: Amplification of reference gene primers provided the estimated nucleated cell counts. Method: immunoSEQ multiplex PCR; TCRdb's copy keeps in-frame clones and lacks some. V and J calls and clone size come straight from that table; D and trimming were deduced from the DNA. In the table there are 60,000 or so clones, 75% to 90% of which are singletons. Trimming removed 9 bases at V and 3 bases at J, with 11 bases between. The CDR3 length is 12 residues. Germline V gene data show CDR1 as KGHDR and CDR2 as SFDVKD. Sequencing was carried out using peripheral blood. V is TRBV24-1 and J is TRBJ2-7, with D unclear. This receptor was identified in a human donor with acute or convalescent COVID-19. The donor label of this sample is uncertain. CDR3: CATPGTNYEQYV. CDR3 bases: TGTGCCACCCCTGGCACGAACTACGAGCAGTACGTC.